The source of this T cell receptor beta chain is a study of shared clonotypes between healthy human individuals. The donors, all of them Caucasian adults, lived in Nashville, Tennessee. Both subsets, CD45RA+ naive and CD45RA-negative memory, were split from the CD4+ cells. There are 13 residues in the CDR3. CDR1 is MNHEY and CDR2 is SVGAGI in the germline V gene. V was cut by 2 bases and J by 5 bases, with 9 bases left in between. Over several immunoSEQ plates, each subset's genomic DNA was distributed in even portions. Libraries were prepared by immunoSEQ multiplex PCR; TCRdb keeps only in-frame clonotypes and omits some of them. The sample shows 2 million to 2.5 million clones, more than 80% of them seen only once.

The sequence was obtained from a man between 18 and 29 years old in good health. Some clones in this sample may be carry-over from other donors' samples. The rearrangement uses TRBV6-5 and TRBJ2-5; D is ambiguous. The sample comprised naive CD4+ T cells from PBMCs. Stated subset: CD45RA+ positively selected. For the CDR3, the DNA is TGTGCCAGCAGTTACCTGGGTCCGGAGACCCAGTACTTC. It translates to CASSYLGPETQYF.